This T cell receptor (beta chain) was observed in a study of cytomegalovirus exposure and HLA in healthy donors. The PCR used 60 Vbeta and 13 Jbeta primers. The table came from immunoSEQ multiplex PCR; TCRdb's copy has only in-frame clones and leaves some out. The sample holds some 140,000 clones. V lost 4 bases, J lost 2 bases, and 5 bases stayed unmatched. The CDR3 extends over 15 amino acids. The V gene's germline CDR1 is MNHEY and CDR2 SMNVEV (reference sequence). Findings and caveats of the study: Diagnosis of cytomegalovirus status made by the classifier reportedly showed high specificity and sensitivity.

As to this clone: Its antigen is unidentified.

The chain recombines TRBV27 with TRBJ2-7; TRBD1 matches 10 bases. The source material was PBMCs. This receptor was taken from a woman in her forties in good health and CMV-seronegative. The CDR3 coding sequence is TGTGCCAGCAGTTATGGGACAGGGGTGACCTACGAGCAGTACTTC. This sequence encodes CASSYGTGVTYEQYF.